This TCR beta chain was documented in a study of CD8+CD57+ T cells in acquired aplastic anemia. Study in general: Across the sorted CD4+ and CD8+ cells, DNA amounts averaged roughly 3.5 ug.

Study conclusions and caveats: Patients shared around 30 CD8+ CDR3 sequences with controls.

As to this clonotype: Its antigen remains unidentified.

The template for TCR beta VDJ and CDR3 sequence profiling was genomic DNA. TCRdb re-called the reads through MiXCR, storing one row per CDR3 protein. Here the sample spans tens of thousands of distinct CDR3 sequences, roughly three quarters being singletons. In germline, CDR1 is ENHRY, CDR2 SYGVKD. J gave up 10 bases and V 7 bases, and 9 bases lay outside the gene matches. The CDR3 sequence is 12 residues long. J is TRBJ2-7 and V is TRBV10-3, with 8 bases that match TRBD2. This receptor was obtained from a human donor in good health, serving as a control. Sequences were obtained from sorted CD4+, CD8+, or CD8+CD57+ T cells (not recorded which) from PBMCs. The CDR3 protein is CAITNSGTRQYF. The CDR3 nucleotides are TGTGCCATCACCAACTCCGGGACTAGACAGTACTTC.